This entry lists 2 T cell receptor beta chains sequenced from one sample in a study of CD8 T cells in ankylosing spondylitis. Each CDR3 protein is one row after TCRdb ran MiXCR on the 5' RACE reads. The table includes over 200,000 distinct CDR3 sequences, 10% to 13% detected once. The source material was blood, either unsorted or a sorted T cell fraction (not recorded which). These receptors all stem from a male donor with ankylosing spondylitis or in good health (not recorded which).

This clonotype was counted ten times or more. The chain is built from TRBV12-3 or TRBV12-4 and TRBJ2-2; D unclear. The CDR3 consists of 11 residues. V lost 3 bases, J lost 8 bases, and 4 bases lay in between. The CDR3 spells CASSFLGELFF. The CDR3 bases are TGTGCCAGCAGTTTCCTGGGGGAGCTGTTTTTT.

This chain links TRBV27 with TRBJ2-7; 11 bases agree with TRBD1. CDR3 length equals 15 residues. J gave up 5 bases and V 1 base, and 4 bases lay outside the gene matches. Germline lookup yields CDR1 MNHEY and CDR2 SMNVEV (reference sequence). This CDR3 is CASSLWGQGGHEQYF. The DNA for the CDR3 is TGTGCCAGCAGTTTATGGGGACAGGGGGGCCACGAGCAGTACTTC.